This is a list of T cell receptor beta chains from one sample in a study of technical replicates of blood from a few donors. TCRdb's copy holds only in-frame clones and misses some; the assay was immunoSEQ multiplex PCR. The table shows tens of thousands of clones, with under 95% occurring only once. The sequencing sample was made of T cells isolated from PBMCs. The source of these receptors is a human donor in good health. Both conserved end residues are part of each CDR3. Each record gives: V gene, D gene, clone size, J gene, CDR3 protein, CDR3 DNA. D genes are given only for firm matches. Clone sizes are given selectively: once, few, many, or a class where the clone is expanded.

TRBV20-1,TRBD2,-,TRBJ2-5,CSVAGKTQYF,TGCAGTGTAGCGGGAAAGACCCAGTACTTC
TRBV6-5,TRBD1,-,TRBJ2-7,CASSSPGQGYEQYF,TGTGCCAGCAGTTCTCCGGGACAGGGTTACGAGCAGTACTTC
TRBV18,TRBD1,-,TRBJ1-5,CASSPGTGSTNQPQHF,TGTGCCAGCTCACCGGGGACAGGGAGCACCAATCAGCCCCAGCATTTT
TRBV7-8,TRBD1,-,TRBJ1-2,CASSPGTGGYTF,TGTGCCAGCAGCCCCGGGACAGGTGGCTACACCTTC
TRBV11-2,-,-,TRBJ2-7,CASSPLGADEQYF,TGTGCCAGCAGCCCCCTGGGGGCGGACGAGCAGTACTTC
TRBV2,TRBD1,-,TRBJ2-1,CASRATGGTYNEQFF,TGTGCCAGCAGGGCTACAGGGGGGACCTACAATGAGCAGTTCTTC
TRBV2,-,-,TRBJ1-3,CASRQSSGNTIYF,TGTGCCAGCCGACAGAGCTCTGGAAACACCATATATTTT
TRBV5-1,TRBD1,-,TRBJ2-7,CASSIRQGSSYEQYF,TGCGCCAGCAGCATACGACAGGGCTCCTCCTACGAGCAGTACTTC
TRBV28,TRBD1,-,TRBJ1-4,CASRGQGIEKLFF,TGTGCCAGCAGAGGACAGGGAATTGAAAAACTGTTTTTT
TRBV28,-,-,TRBJ1-5,CASSLGGPNQPQHF,TGTGCCAGCAGTTTGGGGGGACCCAATCAGCCCCAGCATTTT
TRBV7-9,-,-,TRBJ1-6,CASSFLGPLGGSPLHF,TGTGCCAGCAGCTTTCTTGGACCTCTCGGAGGTTCACCCCTCCACTTT
TRBV12-5,TRBD1,once,TRBJ2-2,CASGLVFEGTGGKDTGELFF,TGTGCTAGTGGTTTGGTATTCGAGGGGACAGGGGGCAAAGACACCGGGGAGCTGTTTTTT
TRBV30,-,-,TRBJ2-5,CAWSEGETQYF,TGTGCCTGGAGCGAGGGAGAGACCCAGTACTTC
TRBV7-9,-,-,TRBJ1-5,CASSPTNSNQPQHF,TGTGCCAGCAGCCCAACAAATAGCAATCAGCCCCAGCATTTT
TRBV6-5,-,-,TRBJ2-7,CASSYRGGGSYEQYF,TGTGCCAGCAGTTACCGGGGAGGAGGATCCTACGAGCAGTACTTC
TRBV6-4,-,-,TRBJ2-2,CASSVGRNTGELFF,TGTGCCAGCAGTGTCGGGAGGAACACCGGGGAGCTGTTTTTT
TRBV5-1,-,-,TRBJ2-3,CASALAVAESTDTQYF,TGCGCCAGCGCCCTAGCAGTAGCAGAAAGCACAGATACGCAGTATTTT
TRBV5-1,TRBD2,-,TRBJ2-3,CASTSGGGSTDTQYF,TGCGCCAGCACCTCCGGCGGGGGGAGCACAGATACGCAGTATTTT
TRBV4-1,-,-,TRBJ2-2,CASSLAENTGELFF,TGCGCCAGCAGCCTAGCGGAGAACACCGGGGAGCTGTTTTTT
TRBV2,-,-,TRBJ1-1,CASQNEGGGLNTEAFF,TGTGCCAGCCAAAACGAGGGGGGAGGGCTGAACACTGAAGCTTTCTTT
TRBV5-1,TRBD1,-,TRBJ2-6,CASSFGQAESSGANVLTF,TGCGCCAGCAGCTTTGGACAGGCCGAGAGCTCTGGGGCCAACGTCCTGACTTTC
TRBV5-1,-,-,TRBJ2-5,CASSLDITQYF,TGCGCCAGCAGCTTGGACATCACCCAGTACTTC
TRBV27,-,once,TRBJ1-2,CASSLNPLYGYTF,TGTGCCAGCAGTTTAAACCCTCTATATGGCTACACCTTC
TRBV19,-,-,TRBJ1-4,CASSTTGSTNEKLFF,TGTGCCAGTAGCACGACGGGATCAACTAATGAAAAACTGTTTTTT
TRBV19,-,-,TRBJ2-7,CASSLGAYEQYF,TGTGCCAGTAGTCTAGGAGCCTACGAGCAGTACTTC
TRBV25-1,-,-,TRBJ2-7,CASSEPLTGSSYEQYF,TGTGCCAGCAGTGAACCATTGACAGGTAGCTCCTACGAGCAGTACTTC
TRBV28,-,once,TRBJ2-1,CASRRGRSSYNEQFF,TGTGCCAGCAGACGTGGGAGGAGCTCCTACAATGAGCAGTTCTTC
TRBV28,-,-,TRBJ2-7,CASSPRGTSSYEQYF,TGTGCCAGCAGTCCGCGCGGGACCAGCTCCTACGAGCAGTACTTC
TRBV28,TRBD1,-,TRBJ2-5,CASSAGQEETQYF,TGTGCCAGCAGTGCTGGACAGGAAGAGACCCAGTACTTC
TRBV4-2,-,-,TRBJ1-2,CASSQDRTGKNYGYTF,TGTGCCAGCAGCCAAGATCGAACAGGGAAGAACTATGGCTACACCTTC
TRBV7-3,-,-,TRBJ1-6,CASSATPQGSPLHF,TGTGCCAGCAGCGCGACCCCTCAGGGGTCACCCCTCCACTTT
TRBV15,TRBD1,-,TRBJ2-6,CATRPRGKGANVLTF,TGTGCCACCAGGCCCAGGGGGAAAGGGGCCAACGTCCTGACTTTC
TRBV19,TRBD1,-,TRBJ2-7,CASRGQGIHYEQYF,TGTGCCAGTAGAGGACAGGGTATTCACTACGAGCAGTACTTC
TRBV28,-,-,TRBJ2-3,CASRRLATSTDTQYF,TGTGCCAGCAGAAGGCTAGCGACTAGCACAGATACGCAGTATTTT
TRBV5-4,TRBD2,-,TRBJ2-1,CASSPTSGGLSYNEQFF,TGTGCCAGCAGCCCTACTAGCGGGGGACTCTCCTACAATGAGCAGTTCTTC
TRBV7-9,TRBD1,-,TRBJ1-2,CASSFGTGVNYGYTF,TGTGCCAGCAGCTTCGGGACAGGGGTAAACTATGGCTACACCTTC
TRBV5-1,-,-,TRBJ2-1,CASTSETAWSLDTEQFF,TGCGCCAGTACATCGGAGACAGCCTGGAGTCTGGACACTGAGCAGTTCTTC
TRBV4-1,TRBD2,-,TRBJ2-1,CASSSRERDYNEQFF,TGCGCCAGCAGCTCCCGCGAGCGGGACTACAATGAGCAGTTCTTC
TRBV10-1,TRBD2,-,TRBJ2-1,CASSEKSSGSQGYNEQFF,TGCGCCAGCAGTGAGAAGTCTAGCGGGAGTCAGGGTTACAATGAGCAGTTCTTC
TRBV12-5,-,-,TRBJ2-5,CASGLTPKTGKQETQYF,TGTGCTAGTGGTTTGACCCCCAAGACGGGAAAACAAGAGACCCAGTACTTC
TRBV10-3,TRBD1,-,TRBJ2-2,CANQAQGAGELFF,TGTGCCAATCAAGCACAGGGGGCCGGGGAGCTGTTTTTT
TRBV28,-,-,TRBJ2-7,CASSPPTHSYEQYF,TGTGCCAGCAGTCCCCCGACACACTCCTACGAGCAGTACTTC
TRBV23-1,TRBD2,-,TRBJ2-1,CASSQPTAGEYYNEQFF,TGCGCCAGCAGTCAACCCACGGCGGGGGAATATTACAATGAGCAGTTCTTC